Below, one T cell receptor (beta chain) is given with its context. These data belong to a study of T cell changes during pregnancy in multiple sclerosis. The CDR3 loop spans 13 amino acids. Deletions cut 2 bases from V and 4 bases from J, with 9 bases between. Germline CDR1 reads SGDLS; CDR2 reads YYNGEE. The method was immunoSEQ multiplex PCR; TCRdb's version includes in-frame clones alone and lacks a portion of them. The repertoire holds 66,000 or so clones, roughly 90% seen once, with under 6% in the top ten. This sample comprised CD8+ T cells from peripheral blood mononuclear cells, obtained before pregnancy. This TCR was recovered from a female donor with multiple sclerosis, enrolled in a pregnancy study. V gene TRBV9 combines with J gene TRBJ1-1, with D possibly TRBD1 on 6 matching bases. For the CDR3, the DNA is TGTGCCAGCAGCGTTACAGGGTCCACTGAAGCTTTCTTT. Its protein product is CASSVTGSTEAFF.